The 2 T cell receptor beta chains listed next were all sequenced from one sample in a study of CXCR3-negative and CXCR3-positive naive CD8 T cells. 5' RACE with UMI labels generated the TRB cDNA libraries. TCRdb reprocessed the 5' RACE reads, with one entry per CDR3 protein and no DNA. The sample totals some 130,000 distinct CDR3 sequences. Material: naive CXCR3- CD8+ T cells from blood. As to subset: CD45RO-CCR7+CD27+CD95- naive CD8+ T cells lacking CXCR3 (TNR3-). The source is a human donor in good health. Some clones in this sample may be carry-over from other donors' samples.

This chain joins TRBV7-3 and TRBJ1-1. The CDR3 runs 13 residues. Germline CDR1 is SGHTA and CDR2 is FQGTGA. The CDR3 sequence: CASSLNLGTEAFF.

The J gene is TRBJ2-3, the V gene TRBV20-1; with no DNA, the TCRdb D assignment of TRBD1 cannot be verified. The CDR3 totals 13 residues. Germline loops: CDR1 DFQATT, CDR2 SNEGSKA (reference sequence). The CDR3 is CSARERGSDTQYF.